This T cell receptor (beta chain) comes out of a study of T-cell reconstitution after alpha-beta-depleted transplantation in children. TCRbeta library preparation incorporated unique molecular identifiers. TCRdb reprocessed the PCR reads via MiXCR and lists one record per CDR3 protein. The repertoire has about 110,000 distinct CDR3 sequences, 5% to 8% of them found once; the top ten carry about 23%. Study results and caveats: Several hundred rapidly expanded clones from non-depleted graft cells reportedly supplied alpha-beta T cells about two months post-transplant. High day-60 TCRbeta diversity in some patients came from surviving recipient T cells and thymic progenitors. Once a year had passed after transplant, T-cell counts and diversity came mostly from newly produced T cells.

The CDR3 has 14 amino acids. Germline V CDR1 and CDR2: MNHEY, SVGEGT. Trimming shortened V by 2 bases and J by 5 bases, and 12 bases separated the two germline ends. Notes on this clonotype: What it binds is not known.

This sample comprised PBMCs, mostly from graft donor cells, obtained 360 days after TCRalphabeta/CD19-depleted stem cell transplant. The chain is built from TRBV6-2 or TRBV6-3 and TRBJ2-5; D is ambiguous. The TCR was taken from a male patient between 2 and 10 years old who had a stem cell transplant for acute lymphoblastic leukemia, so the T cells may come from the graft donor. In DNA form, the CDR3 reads TGTGCCAGCAGTTACCCTAGTCCTCGGGAGACCCAGTACTTC. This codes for CASSYPSPRETQYF.